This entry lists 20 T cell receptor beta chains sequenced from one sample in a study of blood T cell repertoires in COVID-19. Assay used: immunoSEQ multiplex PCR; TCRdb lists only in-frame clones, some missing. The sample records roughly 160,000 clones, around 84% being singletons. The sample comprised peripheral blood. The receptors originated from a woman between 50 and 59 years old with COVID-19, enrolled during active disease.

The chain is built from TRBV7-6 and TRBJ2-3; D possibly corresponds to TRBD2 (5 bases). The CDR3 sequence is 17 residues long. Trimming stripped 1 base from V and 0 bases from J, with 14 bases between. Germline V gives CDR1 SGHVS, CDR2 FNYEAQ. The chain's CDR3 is CASSLGLSSSSTDTQYF. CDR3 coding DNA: TGTGCCAGCAGCTTAGGGTTGTCTAGCTCTAGCACAGATACGCAGTATTTT.

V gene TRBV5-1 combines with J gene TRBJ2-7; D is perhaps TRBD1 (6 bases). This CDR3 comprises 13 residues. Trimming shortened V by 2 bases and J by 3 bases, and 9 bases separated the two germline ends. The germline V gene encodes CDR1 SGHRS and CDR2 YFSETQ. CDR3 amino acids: CASSLQGDYEQYF. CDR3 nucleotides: TGCGCCAGCAGCTTACAGGGTGACTACGAGCAGTACTTC.

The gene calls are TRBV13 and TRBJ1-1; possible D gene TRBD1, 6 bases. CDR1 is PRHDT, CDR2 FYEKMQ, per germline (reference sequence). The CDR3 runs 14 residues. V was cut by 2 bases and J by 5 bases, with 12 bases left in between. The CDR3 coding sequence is TGTGCCAGCAGCTTAAAGGGGGAAGATACTGAAGCTTTCTTT. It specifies CASSLKGEDTEAFF.

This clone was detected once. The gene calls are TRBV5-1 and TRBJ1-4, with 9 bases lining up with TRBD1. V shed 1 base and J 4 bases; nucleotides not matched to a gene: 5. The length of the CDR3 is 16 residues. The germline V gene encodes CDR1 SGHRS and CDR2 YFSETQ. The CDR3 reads CASSLTTGGNNEKLFF. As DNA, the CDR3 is TGCGCCAGCAGCTTGACAACAGGGGGCAATAATGAAAAACTGTTTTTT.

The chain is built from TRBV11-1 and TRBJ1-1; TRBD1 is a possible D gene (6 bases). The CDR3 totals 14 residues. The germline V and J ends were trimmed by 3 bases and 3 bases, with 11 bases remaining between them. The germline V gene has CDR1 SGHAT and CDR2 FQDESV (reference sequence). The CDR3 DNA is TGTGCCAGCAGCTTGACAGGACTGTACACTGAAGCTTTCTTT. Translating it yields CASSLTGLYTEAFF.

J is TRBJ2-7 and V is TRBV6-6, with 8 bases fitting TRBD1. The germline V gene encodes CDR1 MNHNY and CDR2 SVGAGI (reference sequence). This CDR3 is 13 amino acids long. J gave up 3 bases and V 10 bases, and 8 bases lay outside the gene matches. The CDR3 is CATTTGDIYEQYF. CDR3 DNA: TGTGCCACTACGACAGGGGATATCTACGAGCAGTACTTC.

CDR3 protein: CASSLDQGLGSPLHF. The CDR3, as DNA: TGTGCCAGCAGCTTGGATCAGGGGTTGGGGTCACCCCTCCACTTT. The chain is built from TRBV5-6 and TRBJ1-6; TRBD1 is a possible D gene (6 bases). The CDR3 sequence is 15 residues long. Germline V gives CDR1 SGHDT, CDR2 YYEEEE. The V end lost 0 bases, the J end lost 10 bases, and 14 bases lay between the germline ends.

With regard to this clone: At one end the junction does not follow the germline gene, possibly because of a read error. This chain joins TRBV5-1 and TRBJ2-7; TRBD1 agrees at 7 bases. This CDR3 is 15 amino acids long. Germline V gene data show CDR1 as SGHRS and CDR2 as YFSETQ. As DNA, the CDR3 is TGCGCCAGCAGTCCCGGGACAGTTATCTCCGACGAGCAGTACTTC. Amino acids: CASSPGTVISDEQYF.

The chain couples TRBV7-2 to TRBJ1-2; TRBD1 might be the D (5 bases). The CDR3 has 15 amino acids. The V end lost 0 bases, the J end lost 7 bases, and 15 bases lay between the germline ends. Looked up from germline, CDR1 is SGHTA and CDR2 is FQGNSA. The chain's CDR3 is CASSLALVGEGGYTF. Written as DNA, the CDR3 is TGTGCCAGCAGCTTAGCGCTCGTAGGGGAGGGTGGCTACACCTTC. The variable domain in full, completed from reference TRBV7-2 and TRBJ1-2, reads GAGVSQSPSNKVTEKGKDVELRCDPISGHTALYWYRQSLGQGLEFLIYFQGNSAPDKSGLPSDRFSAERTGGSVSTLTIQRTQQEDSAVYLCASSLALVGEGGYTFGSGTRLTVV.

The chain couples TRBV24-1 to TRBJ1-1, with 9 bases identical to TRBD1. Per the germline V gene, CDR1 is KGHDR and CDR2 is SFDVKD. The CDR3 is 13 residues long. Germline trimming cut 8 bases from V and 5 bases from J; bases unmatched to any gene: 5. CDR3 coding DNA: TGTGCCACCATGGACAGGGGAGGGACTGAAGCTTTCTTT. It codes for CATMDRGGTEAFF.

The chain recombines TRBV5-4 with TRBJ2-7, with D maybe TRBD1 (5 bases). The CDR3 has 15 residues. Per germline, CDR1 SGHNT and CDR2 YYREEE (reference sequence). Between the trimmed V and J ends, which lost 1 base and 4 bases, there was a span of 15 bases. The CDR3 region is CASSLPPGPAYEQYF. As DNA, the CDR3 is TGTGCCAGCAGCTTGCCCCCAGGGCCTGCTTACGAGCAGTACTTC.

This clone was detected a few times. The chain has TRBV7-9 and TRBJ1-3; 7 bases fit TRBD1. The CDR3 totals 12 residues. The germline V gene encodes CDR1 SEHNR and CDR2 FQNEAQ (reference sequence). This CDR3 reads CARGGEGNTIYF. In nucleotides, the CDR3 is TGTGCAAGAGGGGGCGAGGGAAACACCATATATTTT.

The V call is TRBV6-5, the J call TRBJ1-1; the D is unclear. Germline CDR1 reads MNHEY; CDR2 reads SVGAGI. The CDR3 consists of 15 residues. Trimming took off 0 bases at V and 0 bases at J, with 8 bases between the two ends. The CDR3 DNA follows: TGTGCCAGCAGTTACTCGAGGAACCTGAACACTGAAGCTTTCTTT. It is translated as CASSYSRNLNTEAFF.

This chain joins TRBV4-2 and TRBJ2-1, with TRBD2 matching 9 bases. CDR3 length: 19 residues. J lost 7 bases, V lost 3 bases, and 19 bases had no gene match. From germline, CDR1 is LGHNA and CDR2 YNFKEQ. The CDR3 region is CASSHTFSGGGAPRNEQFF. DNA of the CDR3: TGTGCCAGCAGCCACACATTCTCGGGCGGGGGGGCCCCTAGGAATGAGCAGTTCTTC.

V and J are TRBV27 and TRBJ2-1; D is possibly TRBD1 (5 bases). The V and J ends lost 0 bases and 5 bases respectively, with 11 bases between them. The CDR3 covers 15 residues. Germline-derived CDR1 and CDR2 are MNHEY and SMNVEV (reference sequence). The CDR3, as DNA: TGTGCCAGCAGTTTATCCGCCACAGGCGACAATGAGCAGTTCTTC. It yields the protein CASSLSATGDNEQFF.

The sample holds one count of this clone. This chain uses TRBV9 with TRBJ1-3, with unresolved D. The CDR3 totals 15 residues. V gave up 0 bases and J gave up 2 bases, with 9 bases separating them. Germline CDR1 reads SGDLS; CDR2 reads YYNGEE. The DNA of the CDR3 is TGTGCCAGCAGCGTAGATTTCGGTACTGGAAACACCATATATTTT. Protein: CASSVDFGTGNTIYF.

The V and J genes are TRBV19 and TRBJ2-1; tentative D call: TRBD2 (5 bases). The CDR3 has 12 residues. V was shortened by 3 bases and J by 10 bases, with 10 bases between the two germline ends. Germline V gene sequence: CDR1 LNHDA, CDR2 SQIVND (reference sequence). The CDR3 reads CASSMMRAEQFF. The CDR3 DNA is TGTGCCAGTAGTATGATGCGGGCAGAGCAGTTCTTC.

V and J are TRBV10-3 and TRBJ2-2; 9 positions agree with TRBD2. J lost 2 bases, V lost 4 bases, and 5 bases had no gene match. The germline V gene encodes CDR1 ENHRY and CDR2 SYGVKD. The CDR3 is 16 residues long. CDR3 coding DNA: TGTGCCATCAGTGTAGGGACTAGCATTAACACCGGGGAGCTGTTTTTT. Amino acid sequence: CAISVGTSINTGELFF.

DNA of the CDR3: TGTGCCAGCAGCCTAACAGGGGAACAGCCCCAGCATTTT. Translated: CASSLTGEQPQHF. The chain uses TRBV6-5 and TRBJ1-5; TRBD1 matches 7 bases. Trimming took 6 bases from V and 7 from J; bases not matched to a gene: 6. Per germline, CDR1 MNHEY and CDR2 SVGAGI. The CDR3 sequence is 13 residues long.

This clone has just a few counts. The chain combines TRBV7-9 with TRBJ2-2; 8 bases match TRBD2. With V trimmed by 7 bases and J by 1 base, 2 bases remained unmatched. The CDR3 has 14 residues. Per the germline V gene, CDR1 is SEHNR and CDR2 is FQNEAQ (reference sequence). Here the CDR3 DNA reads TGTGCCAGCATAGGGACTAGGAACACCGGGGAGCTGTTTTTT. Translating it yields CASIGTRNTGELFF.